Below are 18 T cell receptor beta chains sequenced from a single sample in a study of T cell repertoires in cytomegalovirus infection. TCRdb itself ran the reads through MiXCR, one entry per CDR3 protein. The profile covers tens of thousands of distinct CDR3 sequences, with about 19% appearing a single time and 53% taken by the ten largest. No cognate antigen is known for these TCRs. The sequencing here drew on CD8+ T cells from cultured PBMCs, taken from culture after CMV antigen stimulation. All receptors come from a human donor in good health (CMV status not recorded). Some clones in this sample may be carry-over from other donors' samples.

This clonotype was recorded many times. The chain is built from TRBV28 and TRBJ2-3; D perhaps matches TRBD2 (5 bases). The germline V gene encodes CDR1 MDHEN and CDR2 SYDVKM. This CDR3 contains 15 residues. Trimming removed 5 bases from V and 2 bases from J, with 14 bases in between. In DNA form, the CDR3 reads TGTGCCAGCAGTATTCCCCCGGGGAACACAGATACGCAGTATTTT. As protein: CASSIPPGNTDTQYF.

In this sample, this clonotype turned up a few times. J is TRBJ2-1 and V is TRBV7-3; TRBD2 matches 10 bases. V lost 0 bases, J lost 7 bases, and 9 bases stayed unmatched. The CDR3 sequence is 17 residues long. Germline V gene data show CDR1 as SGHTA and CDR2 as FQGTGA. This chain's CDR3 is CASSLTSSGGARNEQFF. The CDR3 coding sequence is TGTGCCAGCAGCTTAACCTCAAGCGGGGGGGCCCGGAATGAGCAGTTCTTC.

The chain employs TRBV24-1 and TRBJ2-1; TRBD2 aligns across 9 bases. Per the germline V gene, CDR1 is KGHDR and CDR2 is SFDVKD. CDR3 length equals 12 residues. V shed 9 bases and J 6 bases; nucleotides not matched to a gene: 2. For the CDR3, the DNA is TGTGCCACCGCGGGAGGGAGCAATGAGCAGTTCTTC. Translation gives CATAGGSNEQFF.

This clonotype was found many times. The chain employs TRBV19 and TRBJ1-3; TRBD1 is a possible D gene (6 bases). CDR3 length: 16 amino acids. In germline, CDR1 is LNHDA, CDR2 SQIVND (reference sequence). Trimming shortened V by 6 bases and J by 1 base, and 16 bases separated the two germline ends. CDR3 residues: CASSSDRKNSGNTIYF. The CDR3, as DNA: TGTGCCAGTAGCAGCGACAGGAAGAATTCTGGAAACACCATATATTTT.

This clonotype appeared a few times. The chain joins TRBV27 to TRBJ2-1; TRBD1 is a possible D gene (6 bases). This CDR3 region has 15 residues. In germline, CDR1 is MNHEY, CDR2 SMNVEV (reference sequence). The V end was cut by 6 bases, the J end by 6 bases, with 18 bases between. This CDR3 reads CASRRGSSGLNEQFF. The CDR3 nucleotides read TGTGCCAGCAGGAGGGGGTCATCAGGGCTCAATGAGCAGTTCTTC.

This clonotype was detected only a few times. The chain carries TRBV6-2 or TRBV6-3 and TRBJ2-5, with 9 bases aligning to TRBD2. Germline V gene lookup returns CDR1 MNHEY and CDR2 SVGEGT. The CDR3 contains 16 residues. Trimming removed 2 bases from V and 1 base from J; junction bases left unmatched: 5. The CDR3 DNA reads TGTGCCAGCAGTTACGGAGGCGGGGGGGTCCAAGAGACCCAGTACTTC. Translation gives CASSYGGGGVQETQYF.

This clonotype was detected many times. The J gene is TRBJ2-7, the V gene TRBV7-3; D ambiguous. The V end lost 2 bases, the J end lost 0 bases, and 11 bases lay between the germline ends. CDR1 and CDR2 (germline): SGHTA, FQGTGA. The CDR3 extends over 15 amino acids. CDR3 DNA sequence: TGTGCCAGCAGCTTAGACCCCACCGGCTCCTACGAGCAGTACTTC. As protein: CASSLDPTGSYEQYF. The variable domain in full, with the rest retrieved from reference TRBV7-3 and TRBJ2-7, is GAGVSQTPSNKVTEKGKYVELRCDPISGHTALYWYRQSLGQGPEFLIYFQGTGAADDSGLPNDRFFAVRPEGSVSTLKIQRTERGDSAVYLCASSLDPTGSYEQYFGPGTRLTVT.

This rearrangement joins TRBV18 to TRBJ2-7; D gene unclear. This CDR3 spans 12 amino acids. The V end was cut by 2 bases, the J end by 6 bases, with 8 bases between. Germline V gene data show CDR1 as KGHSH and CDR2 as LQKENI. CDR3: CASSPGTAEQYF. Here the CDR3 DNA reads TGTGCCAGCTCACCAGGAACAGCCGAGCAGTACTTC.

Worth noting for this clonotype: A much larger clone differs by one base, so this may be a read error. The chain has TRBV28 and TRBJ2-5, with a possible D match to TRBD1 (6 bases). Germline CDR1 and CDR2: MDHEN and SYDVKM. The CDR3 runs to 15 residues. The CDR3, as DNA: TGTGCCAACAGTCTCGGGCAGGGGTTCCGTCAGACCCAGTACTTC. Encoded protein: CANSLGQGFRQTQYF.

The sample holds many counts of this clonotype. The V call is TRBV7-8, the J call TRBJ2-5; 9 nucleotides match TRBD1. The CDR3 covers 16 residues. With V trimmed by 2 bases and J by 5 bases, 9 bases remained unmatched. Germline V gives CDR1 SGHVS, CDR2 FQNEAQ. CDR3: CASSLRQGGSSETQYF. CDR3 in DNA: TGTGCCAGCAGCTTACGACAGGGGGGATCGTCGGAGACCCAGTACTTC. The whole variable domain, remainder taken from reference TRBV7-8 and TRBJ2-5, is GAGVSQSPRYKVAKRGQDVALRCDPISGHVSLFWYQQALGQGPEFLTYFQNEAQLDKSGLPSDRFFAERPEGSVSTLKIQRTQQEDSAVYLCASSLRQGGSSETQYFGPGTRLLVL.

The gene calls are TRBV13 and TRBJ2-7; 7 nucleotides agree with TRBD2. V was pared by 4 bases and J by 2 bases, with 5 bases of the junction left unmatched. The CDR3 runs 14 residues. Germline CDR1 PRHDT, CDR2 FYEKMQ (reference sequence). CDR3 loop: CASSSFTSAYEQYF. CDR3 DNA sequence: TGTGCCAGCAGCTCATTCACTAGCGCCTACGAGCAGTACTTC. Using reference TRBV13 and TRBJ2-7 for the parts outside the CDR3, the full variable domain is AAGVIQSPRHLIKEKRETATLKCYPIPRHDTVYWYQQGPGQDPQFLISFYEKMQSDKGSIPDRFSAQQFSDYHSELNMSSLELGDSALYFCASSSFTSAYEQYFGPGTRLTVT.

The J gene is TRBJ2-7, the V gene TRBV6-6; D perhaps matches TRBD2 (6 bases). Deletions cut 7 bases from V and 0 bases from J, with 22 bases between. CDR1 and CDR2 (germline): MNHNY, SVGAGI (reference sequence). The CDR3 contains 17 residues. The CDR3 DNA reads TGTGCCAGCACATCAGGAGGGCAAAATCCAAGCTCCTACGAGCAGTACTTC. It is translated as CASTSGGQNPSSYEQYF.

J is TRBJ1-5 and V is TRBV27; perhaps TRBD1 as D (6 bases). Germline V CDR1 and CDR2: MNHEY, SMNVEV (reference sequence). The CDR3 consists of 15 residues. Trimming stripped 6 bases from V and 6 bases from J, with 18 bases between. The CDR3 reads CASRTPGTQGQPQHF. The CDR3 bases are TGTGCCAGCAGGACCCCCGGGACACAGGGTCAGCCCCAGCATTTT.

The chain recombines TRBV10-3 with TRBJ2-1; D is unresolved. The CDR3 extends over 14 amino acids. Per germline, CDR1 ENHRY and CDR2 SYGVKD. V was trimmed by 3 bases and J by 2 bases, leaving 8 bases between them. CDR3 loop: CAISETVTYNEQFF. As DNA, the CDR3 is TGTGCCATCAGTGAAACTGTTACCTACAATGAGCAGTTCTTC.

The J gene is TRBJ1-3, the V gene TRBV20-1; 7 bases fit TRBD1. This CDR3 comprises 14 residues. The J segment lost 4 bases and the V segment lost 7 bases, leaving 10 bases of the junction unmatched. Germline V gives CDR1 DFQATT, CDR2 SNEGSKA (reference sequence). This chain's CDR3 is CSEPRTGLGNTIYF. CDR3 nucleotide sequence: TGCAGTGAACCACGGACAGGTCTGGGAAACACCATATATTTT.

The chain couples TRBV4-2 to TRBJ2-7; no clear D. Germline loops: CDR1 LGHNA, CDR2 YNFKEQ. CDR3 length: 14 amino acids. Trimming took off 0 bases at V and 0 bases at J, with 6 bases between the two ends. Here the CDR3 reads CASSQDRLSYEQYF. In DNA form, the CDR3 reads TGTGCCAGCAGCCAAGATCGGCTCTCCTACGAGCAGTACTTC.

This clonotype was recorded at least ten times. V and J are TRBV27 and TRBJ1-4, with TRBD1 identical over 7 bases. V trimming: 6 bases; J trimming: 3 bases; junction bases outside the gene matches: 4. Germline assignment: CDR1 MNHEY and CDR2 SMNVEV (reference sequence). The CDR3 runs 14 residues. CDR3 DNA sequence: TGTGCCAGCAGATTGGGACAGTCTAATGAAAAACTGTTTTTT. This codes for CASRLGQSNEKLFF. The whole variable domain, remainder taken from reference TRBV27 and TRBJ1-4, is EAQVTQNPRYLITVTGKKLTVTCSQNMNHEYMSWYRQDPGLGLRQIYYSMNVEVTDKGDVPEGYKVSRKEKRNFPLILESPSPNQTSLYFCASRLGQSNEKLFFGSGTQLSVL.

The genes are TRBV19 and TRBJ1-4, with D unclear. The CDR3 runs 10 residues. Germline CDR1 is LNHDA and CDR2 is SQIVND (reference sequence). Trimming pared 7 bases from V and 8 bases from J, leaving 5 bases between. CDR3 in DNA: TGTGCCAGTAAGCAAGAAAAACTGTTTTTT. It yields the protein CASKQEKLFF.